The 23 T cell receptor beta chains reported below all come from one sample, sequenced in a study of blood T cell repertoires in COVID-19. TCRdb's copy holds only in-frame clones and misses some; the assay was immunoSEQ multiplex PCR. The sample lists some 450,000 clones, around 90% occurring once. The sequenced material came from peripheral blood. The receptors originated from a man aged 18-30 years with COVID-19, enrolled during active disease.

This clone was seen a handful of times. The chain carries TRBV5-4 and TRBJ1-2, with TRBD1 matching 7 bases. From germline, CDR1 is SGHNT and CDR2 YYREEE (reference sequence). CDR3 length equals 15 residues. The V and J ends lost 4 bases and 3 bases, in that order; junction bases with no gene match: 9. The CDR3 protein is CASSHRQGGDYGYTF. The CDR3, as DNA: TGTGCCAGCAGCCACAGACAGGGCGGGGACTATGGCTACACCTTC.

The V gene is TRBV5-1, the J gene TRBJ1-4; TRBD1 aligns across 9 bases. The germline CDR1 and CDR2 sequences are SGHRS and YFSETQ. The CDR3 consists of 15 residues. V dropped 3 bases and J dropped 8; count of bases not matched to a gene: 8. The CDR3 spells CASSSLPGTGEKLFF. In nucleotides, the CDR3 is TGCGCCAGCAGCTCCCTACCCGGGACAGGGGAAAAACTGTTTTTT. Full variable domain (remainder filled in from reference TRBV5-1 and TRBJ1-4): KAGVTQTPRYLIKTRGQQVTLSCSPISGHRSVSWYQQTPGQGLQFLFEYFSETQRNKGNFPGRFSGRQFSNSRSEMNVSTLELGDSALYLCASSSLPGTGEKLFFGSGTQLSVL.

This rearrangement joins TRBV30 to TRBJ1-4, with D hard to call. The ends were cut back, 2 bases at V and 4 bases at J, with 2 bases in the middle. Germline CDR1 GTSNPN, CDR2 SVGIG (reference sequence). This CDR3 has 11 amino acids. The chain's CDR3 is CAWSYNEKLFF. In DNA form, the CDR3 reads TGTGCCTGGAGTTATAATGAAAAACTGTTTTTT.

A few counts support this clone. The chain carries TRBV6-5 and TRBJ2-1; no clear D gene. Germline V gene lookup returns CDR1 MNHEY and CDR2 SVGAGI. The V end was cut by 5 bases, the J end by 8 bases, with 7 bases between. The CDR3 has 11 residues. The CDR3 DNA reads TGTGCCAGCAGTCTCTGGCATGAGCAGTTCTTC. It is translated as CASSLWHEQFF.

V usage is TRBV7-6 and J usage is TRBJ2-1, with D perhaps matching TRBD2 (7 bases). The CDR3 is 15 amino acids. V was pared by 0 bases and J by 7 bases, with 13 bases between. The germline gives CDR1 SGHVS, CDR2 FNYEAQ. CDR3: CASSLAGGLFNEQFF. As DNA, the CDR3 is TGTGCCAGCAGCTTAGCGGGGGGGCTTTTTAATGAGCAGTTCTTC.

The J gene is TRBJ2-1, the V gene TRBV7-9; possibly TRBD1 for D (6 bases). Germline CDR1 SEHNR, CDR2 FQNEAQ (reference sequence). The V gene lost 4 bases and the J gene lost 9 bases, with 16 bases spanning the gap. The CDR3 is made up of 14 amino acids. Here the CDR3 reads CASSSGHRAGEQFF. The CDR3 bases are TGTGCCAGCAGCTCGGGCCACAGGGCTGGTGAGCAGTTCTTC.

The chain uses TRBV6-5 and TRBJ2-6; D unresolved. This CDR3 has 15 amino acids. From germline, CDR1 is MNHEY and CDR2 SVGAGI. V was cut by 5 bases and J by 0 bases, with 8 bases left in between. The CDR3 region has the DNA TGTGCCAGCAGTCTCCGTTACTCTGGGGCCAACGTCCTGACTTTC. Its protein is CASSLRYSGANVLTF.

The rearrangement joins TRBV9 to TRBJ1-3; D uncertain. Trimming shortened V by 4 bases and J by 0 bases, and 11 bases separated the two germline ends. From germline, CDR1 is SGDLS and CDR2 YYNGEE. The CDR3 consists of 15 residues. CDR3 sequence: CASSPEADSGNTIYF. The CDR3 DNA follows: TGTGCCAGCAGCCCAGAGGCCGACTCTGGAAACACCATATATTTT.

This sequence joins TRBV30 and TRBJ1-2, with a possible D match to TRBD1 (5 bases). The CDR3 runs 14 residues. The V and J ends lost 1 base and 4 bases respectively, with 13 bases between them. Germline-derived CDR1 and CDR2 are GTSNPN and SVGIG (reference sequence). CDR3 coding DNA: TGTGCCTGGAGTGCGACAGCCGTTACCTATGGCTACACCTTC. This gives the protein CAWSATAVTYGYTF.

The CDR3 nucleotides read TGCGCCAGCAGTGAGCAGGGCACAGATACGCAGTATTTT. Translating it yields CASSEQGTDTQYF. V usage is TRBV10-2 and J usage is TRBJ2-3; unclear D gene. Germline values: CDR1 WSHSY, CDR2 SAAADI. The CDR3 consists of 13 residues. The V end was cut by 2 bases, the J end by 1 base, with 4 bases between.

The count of this clone is one. The V gene is TRBV18, the J gene TRBJ2-6; TRBD2 matches 10 bases. Trimming took 0 bases from V and 0 from J; bases not matched to a gene: 2. This CDR3 contains 18 residues. Germline CDR1 and CDR2: KGHSH and LQKENI. The CDR3 region has the DNA TGTGCCAGCTCACCACCGAGCGGGGGGGCCTCTGGGGCCAACGTCCTGACTTTC. It is translated as CASSPPSGGASGANVLTF.

The chain has TRBV5-6 and TRBJ2-7; TRBD1 aligns across 10 bases. J was trimmed by 4 bases and V by 2 bases; bases with no gene match: 3. CDR1 is SGHDT, CDR2 YYEEEE, per germline. The CDR3 loop spans 14 amino acids. In DNA form, the CDR3 reads TGTGCCAGCAGCTTACCGGGACAGGGGTACGAGCAGTACTTC. It encodes CASSLPGQGYEQYF. Filled out from reference TRBV5-6 and TRBJ2-7, the complete variable domain reads DAGVTQSPTHLIKTRGQQVTLRCSPKSGHDTVSWYQQALGQGPQFIFQYYEEEERQRGNFPDRFSGHQFPNYSSELNVNALLLGDSALYLCASSLPGQGYEQYFGPGTRLTVT.

V gene TRBV29-1 combines with J gene TRBJ1-6; D gene ambiguous. Germline V gives CDR1 SQVTM, CDR2 ANQGSEA. CDR3 length: 17 amino acids. V shed 0 bases and J shed 8 bases, with 20 bases lying between them. CDR3 loop: CSVEDRRRMKAYSPLHF. In DNA, the CDR3 is TGCAGCGTTGAAGACAGGAGGAGGATGAAGGCCTATTCACCCCTCCACTTT.

This clone has just one count. V gene TRBV29-1 combines with J gene TRBJ2-7, with 14 bases fitting TRBD2. There are 16 residues in the CDR3. In germline, CDR1 is SQVTM, CDR2 ANQGSEA. The V gene end was trimmed by 3 bases and the J gene end by 3 bases; junction bases not matched to a gene: 7. In nucleotides, the CDR3 is TGCAGCGTTGAGGGAACCGGGACTAGCGGGAGCTACGAGCAGTACTTC. Amino acids: CSVEGTGTSGSYEQYF.

The chain uses TRBV30 and TRBJ2-7, with 7 positions matching TRBD1. Per germline, CDR1 GTSNPN and CDR2 SVGIG (reference sequence). The J segment lost 5 bases and the V segment lost 5 bases, leaving 6 bases of the junction unmatched. This CDR3 has 12 amino acids. CDR3 loop: CAWGDRANEQYF. The CDR3 region has the DNA TGTGCCTGGGGAGACAGGGCGAACGAGCAGTACTTC. The whole variable domain, filled in from reference TRBV30 and TRBJ2-7, reads SQTIHQWPATLVQPVGSPLSLECTVEGTSNPNLYWYRQAAGRGLQLLFYSVGIGQISSEVPQNLSASRPQDRQFILSSKKLLLSDSGFYLCAWGDRANEQYFGPGTRLTVT.

The chain couples TRBV11-2 to TRBJ2-5; perhaps TRBD2 as D (6 bases). Germline lookup yields CDR1 SGHAT and CDR2 FQNNGV. Deletions cut 0 bases from V and 5 bases from J, with 19 bases between. The CDR3 is 17 amino acids. DNA of the CDR3: TGTGCCAGCAGCTTAGATGTGTTGGCGGGGAGAGGTGAGACCCAGTACTTC. Its translation: CASSLDVLAGRGETQYF.

CDR3 nucleotide sequence: TGTGCCAGCAGCTTGGACAGGGGGGGATCCTACGAGCAGTACTTC. Amino acids: CASSLDRGGSYEQYF. The chain couples TRBV5-6 to TRBJ2-7, with D tentatively TRBD1 (8 bases). This CDR3 is built from 15 residues. Trimming took off 0 bases at V and 1 base at J, with 11 bases between the two ends. Germline V lookup: CDR1 SGHDT, CDR2 YYEEEE.

The chain carries TRBV24-1 and TRBJ1-1; D is undetermined. CDR1 and CDR2 from the germline V gene are KGHDR and SFDVKD. V shed 4 bases and J shed 1 base, with 9 bases lying between them. This CDR3 is built from 14 residues. In nucleotides, the CDR3 is TGTGCCACCAGTGACCCGGGTGAGAACACTGAAGCTTTCTTT. Protein sequence: CATSDPGENTEAFF.

V is TRBV11-2 and J is TRBJ2-1; 9 bases align to TRBD2. Per the germline V gene, CDR1 is SGHAT and CDR2 is FQNNGV. The ends lost 4 bases at V and 9 bases at J; junction bases unmatched: 10. The CDR3 consists of 15 residues. The CDR3, as DNA: TGTGCCAGCAGCTACGGGACTAGCAGGAGCAGTGAGCAGTTCTTC. Amino acids: CASSYGTSRSSEQFF.

V gene TRBV11-1 combines with J gene TRBJ1-1, with no clear D. The CDR3 has 14 residues. Trimming removed 2 bases at V and 1 base at J, with 8 bases between. The germline V gene has CDR1 SGHAT and CDR2 FQDESV (reference sequence). As DNA, the CDR3 is TGTGCCAGCAGCTTATATACAGCGAACACTGAAGCTTTCTTT. This codes for CASSLYTANTEAFF.

The chain combines TRBV5-1 with TRBJ1-2, with unresolved D. The CDR3 sequence is 12 residues long. Trimming shortened V by 0 bases and J by 8 bases, and 8 bases separated the two germline ends. CDR1 is SGHRS and CDR2 is YFSETQ in the germline V gene. The CDR3 is CASSLGLEGYTF. CDR3 nucleotide sequence: TGCGCCAGCAGCTTGGGACTCGAGGGCTACACCTTC. Supplemented by reference TRBV5-1 and TRBJ1-2, the full variable domain reads KAGVTQTPRYLIKTRGQQVTLSCSPISGHRSVSWYQQTPGQGLQFLFEYFSETQRNKGNFPGRFSGRQFSNSRSEMNVSTLELGDSALYLCASSLGLEGYTFGSGTRLTVV.

The chain couples TRBV7-9 to TRBJ2-4, with TRBD1 identical over 10 bases. The V gene's germline CDR1 is SEHNR and CDR2 FQNEAQ (reference sequence). V shed 3 bases, J shed 8 bases, and the junction held 4 bases outside the gene matches. The CDR3 length is 14 residues. The CDR3 loop is CASSFPDRGYIQYF. The CDR3 DNA is TGTGCCAGCAGCTTTCCGGACAGGGGGTACATTCAGTACTTC.

The J gene is TRBJ1-4, the V gene TRBV30, with TRBD1 identical over 10 bases. CDR1 is GTSNPN and CDR2 is SVGIG in the germline V gene (reference sequence). V shed 3 bases, J shed 5 bases, and the junction held 3 bases outside the gene matches. CDR3 length: 14 amino acids. The CDR3 nucleotides are TGTGCCTGGAGCCGGACAGGGGGAAATGAAAAACTGTTTTTT. As protein: CAWSRTGGNEKLFF.